This T cell receptor (beta chain) stems from a study of Ad26.COV2.S vaccination and SARS-CoV-2 variants. Study-wide results and limits: Spike-specific TCR breadth ran higher among vaccine recipients than placebo recipients. Comparable non-spike TCR breadth was observed in vaccine and placebo recipients.

V dropped 3 bases and J dropped 5 bases, with 13 bases sitting between them. Germline V gene lookup returns CDR1 SGHAT and CDR2 FQNNGV. The CDR3 has 15 residues. The treatment here: roughly 20 received Ad26.COV2.S at low or high dose, single or two shots; several received placebo; per-sample allocation not given. Sampling occurred on day 63 after the first vaccine or placebo injection. The study used a vaccine consisting of an Ad26 vector that expressed Wuhan-strain SARS-CoV-2 spike. TCRdb's table, derived via immunoSEQ multiplex PCR, lists solely in-frame clones and lacks some. Among about 350,000 clones listed, 75% to 90% were seen once. For this clone: Its matching antigen is unknown.

The chain combines TRBV11-2 with TRBJ1-4, with TRBD1 as a possible D gene (6 bases). This clonotype originated in a person aged 18-65 years who received the Ad26.COV2.S COVID-19 vaccine or a placebo. The sequencing here drew on peripheral blood, taken in a trial of Ad26.COV2.S vaccine versus placebo. The CDR3 nucleotides are TGTGCCAGCAGCTTTGGGGGGGCGGGAAATGAAAAACTGTTTTTT. Encoded protein: CASSFGGAGNEKLFF.